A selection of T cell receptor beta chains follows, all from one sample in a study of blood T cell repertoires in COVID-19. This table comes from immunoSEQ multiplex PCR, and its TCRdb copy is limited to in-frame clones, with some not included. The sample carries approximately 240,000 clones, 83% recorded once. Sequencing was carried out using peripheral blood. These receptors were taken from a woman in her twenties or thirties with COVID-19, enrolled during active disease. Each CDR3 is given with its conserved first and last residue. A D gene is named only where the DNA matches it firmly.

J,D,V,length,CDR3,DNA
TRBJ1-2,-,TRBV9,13,CASSRRVNYGYTF,TGTGCCAGCAGTCGCAGGGTGAACTATGGCTACACCTTC
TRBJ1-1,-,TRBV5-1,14,CASTLGRGNTEAFF,TGCGCCAGCACCTTGGGCAGGGGGAACACTGAAGCTTTCTTT
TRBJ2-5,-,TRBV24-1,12,CATSDPGETQYF,TGTGCCACCAGTGACCCGGGGGAGACCCAGTACTTC
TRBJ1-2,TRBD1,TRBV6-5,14,CASSQDRDSHGYTF,TGTGCCAGCAGTCAGGACAGGGATTCCCATGGCTACACCTTC
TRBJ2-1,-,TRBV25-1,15,CASSEFEKPWHEQFF,TGTGCCAGCAGTGAATTTGAAAAACCCTGGCATGAGCAGTTCTTC
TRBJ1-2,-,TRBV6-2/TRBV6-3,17,CASSYSLDRLANYGYTF,TGTGCCAGCAGTTATTCCCTTGACAGACTTGCTAACTATGGCTACACCTTC
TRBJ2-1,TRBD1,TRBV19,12,CASSLTGYEQFF,TGTGCCAGTAGCTTGACAGGGTACGAGCAGTTCTTC
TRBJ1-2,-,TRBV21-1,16,CASSKFSRTRDYGYTF,TGTGCCAGCAGCAAATTTTCAAGGACACGGGACTATGGCTACACCTTC
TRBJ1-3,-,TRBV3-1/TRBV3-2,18,CASSQDTILPSVGNTIYF,TGTGCCAGCAGCCAAGATACCATATTACCTTCGGTTGGAAACACCATATATTTT
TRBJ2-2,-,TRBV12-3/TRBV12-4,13,CASSPGMSGELFF,TGTGCCAGCAGTCCCGGGATGTCCGGGGAGCTGTTTTTT
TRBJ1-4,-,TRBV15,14,CATSPGTTNEKLFF,TGTGCCACCAGCCCTGGGACAACAAATGAAAAACTGTTTTTT
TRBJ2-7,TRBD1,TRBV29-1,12,CSARTGQGEQYF,TGCAGCGCCAGGACAGGGCAAGGGGAGCAGTACTTC
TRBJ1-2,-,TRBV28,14,CASSTPGSDYGYTF,TGTGCCAGCAGTACCCCTGGAAGCGACTATGGCTACACCTTC
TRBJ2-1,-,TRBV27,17,CASSFPSAGPPYNEQFF,TGTGCCAGCAGTTTTCCCTCGGCGGGGCCCCCTTACAATGAGCAGTTCTTC
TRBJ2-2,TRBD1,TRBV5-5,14,CASSWDRNTGELFF,TGTGCCAGCAGCTGGGACAGAAACACCGGGGAGCTGTTTTTT
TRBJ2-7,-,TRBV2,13,CASSKTGMGEQYF,TGTGCCAGCAGTAAAACAGGGATGGGGGAGCAGTACTTC
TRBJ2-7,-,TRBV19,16,CASSIALTSGPYEQYF,TGTGCCAGTAGTATAGCCTTAACTAGTGGGCCCTACGAGCAGTACTTC